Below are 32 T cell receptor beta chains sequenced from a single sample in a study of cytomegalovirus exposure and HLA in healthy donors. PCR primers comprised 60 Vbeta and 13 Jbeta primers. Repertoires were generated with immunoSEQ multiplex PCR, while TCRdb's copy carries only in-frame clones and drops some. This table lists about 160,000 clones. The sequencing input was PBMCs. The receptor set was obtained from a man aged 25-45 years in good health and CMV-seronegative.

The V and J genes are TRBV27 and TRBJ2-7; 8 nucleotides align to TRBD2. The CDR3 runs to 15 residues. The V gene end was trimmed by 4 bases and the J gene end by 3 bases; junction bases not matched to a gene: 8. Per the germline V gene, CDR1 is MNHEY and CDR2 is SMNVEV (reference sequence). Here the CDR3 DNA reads TGTGCCAGCAGTTCCTTTAGCGGGGCTATCTACGAGCAGTACTTC. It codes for CASSSFSGAIYEQYF.

The DNA of the CDR3 is TGTGCCAGCAGCCCCGGTAGCGGGGGCTACACAACTGAAGCTTTCTTT. Protein: CASSPGSGGYTTEAFF. The chain combines TRBV9 with TRBJ1-1, with a weak D call TRBD1 (6 bases). Germline V lookup: CDR1 SGDLS, CDR2 YYNGEE. Trimming cost V 4 bases and J 5 bases, with 21 bases left between them. The CDR3 consists of 16 residues.

CDR3 sequence reads: CASSFHGQEEVQPQHF. CDR3 sequence (DNA): TGTGCCAGCAGTTTCCACGGACAGGAGGAGGTTCAGCCCCAGCATTTT. This rearrangement joins TRBV28 to TRBJ1-5, with 7 bases fitting TRBD1. The V segment lost 3 bases and the J segment 6 bases; nucleotides outside the gene matches: 11. Germline values: CDR1 MDHEN, CDR2 SYDVKM. The CDR3 is 16 residues long.

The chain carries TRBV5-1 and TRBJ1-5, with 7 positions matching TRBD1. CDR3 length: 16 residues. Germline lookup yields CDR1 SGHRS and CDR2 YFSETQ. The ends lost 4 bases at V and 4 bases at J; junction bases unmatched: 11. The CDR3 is CASSPTAGTENQPQHF. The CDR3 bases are TGCGCCAGCAGCCCAACCGCCGGGACAGAAAATCAGCCCCAGCATTTT.

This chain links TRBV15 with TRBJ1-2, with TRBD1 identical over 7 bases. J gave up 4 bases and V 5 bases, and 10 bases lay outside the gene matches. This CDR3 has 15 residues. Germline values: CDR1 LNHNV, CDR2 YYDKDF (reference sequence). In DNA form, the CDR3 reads TGTGCCACCAGCCACCAGGACAGGAACATCTATGGCTACACCTTC. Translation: CATSHQDRNIYGYTF.

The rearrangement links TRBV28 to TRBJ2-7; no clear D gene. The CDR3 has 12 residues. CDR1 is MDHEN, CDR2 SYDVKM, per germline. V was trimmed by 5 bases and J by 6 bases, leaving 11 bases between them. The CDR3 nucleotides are TGTGCCAGCAGTCCCGTTTTACTCGAGCAGTACTTC. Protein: CASSPVLLEQYF.

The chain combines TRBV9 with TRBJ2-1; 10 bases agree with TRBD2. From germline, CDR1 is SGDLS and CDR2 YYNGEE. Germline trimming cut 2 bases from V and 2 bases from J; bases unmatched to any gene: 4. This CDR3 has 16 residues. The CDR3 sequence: CASSVPSGSPYNEQFF. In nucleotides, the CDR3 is TGTGCCAGCAGCGTCCCTAGCGGGAGCCCCTACAATGAGCAGTTCTTC. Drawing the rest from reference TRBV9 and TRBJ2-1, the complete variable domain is DSGVTQTPKHLITATGQRVTLRCSPRSGDLSVYWYQQSLDQGLQFLIQYYNGEERAKGNILERFSAQQFPDLHSELNLSSLELGDSALYFCASSVPSGSPYNEQFFGPGTRLTVL.

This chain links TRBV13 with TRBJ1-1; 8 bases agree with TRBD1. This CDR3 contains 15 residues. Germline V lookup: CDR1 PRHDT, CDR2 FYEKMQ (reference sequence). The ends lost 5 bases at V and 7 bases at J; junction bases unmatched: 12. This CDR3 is CASSPLGGTGLEAFF. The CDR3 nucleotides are TGTGCCAGCAGCCCGCTAGGGGGGACAGGACTTGAAGCTTTCTTT.

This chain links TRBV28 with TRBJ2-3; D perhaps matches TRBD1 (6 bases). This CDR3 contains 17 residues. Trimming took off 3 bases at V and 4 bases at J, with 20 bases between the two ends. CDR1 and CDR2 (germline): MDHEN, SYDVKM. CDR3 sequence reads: CASSFLTTGLRADTQYF. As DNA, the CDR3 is TGTGCCAGCAGTTTCCTAACGACAGGCCTTCGGGCAGATACGCAGTATTTT.

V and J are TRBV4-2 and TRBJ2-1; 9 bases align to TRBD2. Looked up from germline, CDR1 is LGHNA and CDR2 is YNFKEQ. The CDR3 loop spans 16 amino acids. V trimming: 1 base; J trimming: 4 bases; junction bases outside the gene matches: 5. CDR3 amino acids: CASSQAGTSSYNEQFF. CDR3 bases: TGTGCCAGCAGCCAAGCCGGGACTAGCTCTTACAATGAGCAGTTCTTC.

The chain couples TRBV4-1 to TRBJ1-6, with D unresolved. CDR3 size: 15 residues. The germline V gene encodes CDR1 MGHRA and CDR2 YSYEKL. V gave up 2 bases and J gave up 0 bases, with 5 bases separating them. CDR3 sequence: CASSQLYSYNSPLHF. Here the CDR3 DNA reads TGCGCCAGCAGCCAACTGTACTCCTATAATTCACCCCTCCACTTT.

CDR3 sequence reads: CASSSGYGREARNEQFF. In DNA, the CDR3 is TGTGCCAGCTCATCAGGATATGGCAGGGAGGCACGGAATGAGCAGTTCTTC. The chain is built from TRBV18 and TRBJ2-1; D might be TRBD2 (6 bases). The CDR3 is made up of 17 amino acids. V gave up 5 bases and J gave up 7 bases, with 24 bases separating them. The germline gives CDR1 KGHSH, CDR2 LQKENI. Full variable domain (rest looked up from reference TRBV18 and TRBJ2-1): NAGVMQNPRHLVRRRGQEARLRCSPMKGHSHVYWYRQLPEEGLKFMVYLQKENIIDESGMPKERFSAEFPKEGPSILRIQQVVRGDSAAYFCASSSGYGREARNEQFFGPGTRLTVL.

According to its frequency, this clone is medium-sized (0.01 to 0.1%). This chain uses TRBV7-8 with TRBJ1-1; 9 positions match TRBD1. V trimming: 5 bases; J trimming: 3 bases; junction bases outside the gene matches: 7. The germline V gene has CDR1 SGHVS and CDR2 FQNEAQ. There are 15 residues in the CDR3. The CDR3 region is CASSTIGTGYTEAFF. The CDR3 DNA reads TGTGCCAGCAGCACAATCGGGACAGGGTACACTGAAGCTTTCTTT.

CDR3: CASSKGTGEGQPQHF. The CDR3 region has the DNA TGTGCCAGCAGTAAAGGGACAGGGGAGGGTCAGCCCCAGCATTTT. V is TRBV6-1 and J is TRBJ1-5, with 10 bases identical to TRBD1. The junction had 7 bases not matched to a gene; V was cut back by 5 bases and J by 6 bases. This CDR3 has 15 residues. The germline V gene has CDR1 MNHNS and CDR2 SASEGT.

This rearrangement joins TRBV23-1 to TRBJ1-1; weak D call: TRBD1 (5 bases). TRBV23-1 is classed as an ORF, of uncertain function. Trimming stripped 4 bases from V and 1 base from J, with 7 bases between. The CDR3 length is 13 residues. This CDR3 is CASSPGGNTEAFF. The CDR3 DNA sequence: TGCGCCAGCAGTCCCGGGGGGAACACTGAAGCTTTCTTT.

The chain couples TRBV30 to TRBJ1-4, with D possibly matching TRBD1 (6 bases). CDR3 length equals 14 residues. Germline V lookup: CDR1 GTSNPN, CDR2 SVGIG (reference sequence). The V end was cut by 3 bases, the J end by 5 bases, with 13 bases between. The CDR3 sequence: CAWRWTATNEKLFF. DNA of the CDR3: TGTGCCTGGAGGTGGACAGCTACAAATGAAAAACTGTTTTTT.

CDR3 DNA: TGTGCCAGCAGTGAATATGGGAGAGGGATTGAATACGAGCAGTACTTC. As protein: CASSEYGRGIEYEQYF. The chain couples TRBV25-1 to TRBJ2-7, with a weak D call TRBD2 (5 bases). V shed 0 bases and J shed 4 bases, with 16 bases lying between them. This CDR3 spans 16 amino acids. CDR1 is MGHDK, CDR2 SYGVNS, per germline.

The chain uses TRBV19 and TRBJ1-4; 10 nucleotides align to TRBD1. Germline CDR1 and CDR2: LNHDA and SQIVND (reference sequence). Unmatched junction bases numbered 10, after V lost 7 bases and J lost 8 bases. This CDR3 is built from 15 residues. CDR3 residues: CASKDRQGAREKLFF. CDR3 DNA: TGTGCCAGTAAAGACCGACAGGGGGCGCGGGAAAAACTGTTTTTT.

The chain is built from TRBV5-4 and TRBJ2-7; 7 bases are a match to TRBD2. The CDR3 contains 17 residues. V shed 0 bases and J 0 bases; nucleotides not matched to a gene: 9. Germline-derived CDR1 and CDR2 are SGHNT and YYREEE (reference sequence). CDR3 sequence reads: CASSLAGFGGSSYEQYF. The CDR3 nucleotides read TGTGCCAGCAGCTTGGCCGGCTTCGGCGGGAGCTCCTACGAGCAGTACTTC.

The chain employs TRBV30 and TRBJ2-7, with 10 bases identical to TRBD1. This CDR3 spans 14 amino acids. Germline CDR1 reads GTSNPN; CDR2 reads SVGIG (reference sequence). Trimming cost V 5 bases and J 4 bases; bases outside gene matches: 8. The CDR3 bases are TGTGCCTGGGCCCGGACAGGGGGGTGGTACGAGCAGTACTTC. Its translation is CAWARTGGWYEQYF.

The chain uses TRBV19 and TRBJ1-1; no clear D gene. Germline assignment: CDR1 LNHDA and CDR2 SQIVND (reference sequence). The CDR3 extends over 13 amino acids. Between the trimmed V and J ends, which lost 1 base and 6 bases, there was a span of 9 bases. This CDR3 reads CASSIVWASEAFF. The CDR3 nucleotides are TGTGCCAGTAGTATAGTGTGGGCGTCTGAAGCTTTCTTT.

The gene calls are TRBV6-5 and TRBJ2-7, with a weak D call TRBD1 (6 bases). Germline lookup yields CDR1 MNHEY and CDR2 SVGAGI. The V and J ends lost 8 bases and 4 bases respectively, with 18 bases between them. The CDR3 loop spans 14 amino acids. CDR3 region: CASRDGAQGYEQYF. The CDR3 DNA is TGTGCCAGCCGAGACGGGGCACAGGGATACGAGCAGTACTTC.

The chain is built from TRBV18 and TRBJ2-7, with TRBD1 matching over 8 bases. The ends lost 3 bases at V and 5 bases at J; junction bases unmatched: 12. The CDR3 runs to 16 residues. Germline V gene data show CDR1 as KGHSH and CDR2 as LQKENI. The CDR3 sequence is CASSPSGGNILNEQYF. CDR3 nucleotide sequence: TGTGCCAGCTCACCTTCAGGGGGCAATATCCTCAACGAGCAGTACTTC.

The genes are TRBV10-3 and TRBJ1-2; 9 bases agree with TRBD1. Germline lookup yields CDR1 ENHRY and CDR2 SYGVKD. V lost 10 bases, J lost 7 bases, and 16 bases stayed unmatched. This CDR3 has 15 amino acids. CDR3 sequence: CASGTGQGYSGGYTF. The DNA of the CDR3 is TGTGCCAGCGGTACGGGACAGGGTTATTCGGGTGGCTACACCTTC.

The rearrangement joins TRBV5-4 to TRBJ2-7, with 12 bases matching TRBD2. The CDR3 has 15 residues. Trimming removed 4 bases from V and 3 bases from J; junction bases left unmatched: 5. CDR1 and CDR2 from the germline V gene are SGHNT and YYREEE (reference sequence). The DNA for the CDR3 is TGTGCCAGCAGCCCAACTAGCGGGAGGATCTACGAGCAGTACTTC. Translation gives CASSPTSGRIYEQYF.

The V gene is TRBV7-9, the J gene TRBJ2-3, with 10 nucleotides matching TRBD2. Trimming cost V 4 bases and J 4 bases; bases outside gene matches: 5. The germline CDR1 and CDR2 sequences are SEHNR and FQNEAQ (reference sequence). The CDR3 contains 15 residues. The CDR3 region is CASSSSGSASDTQYF. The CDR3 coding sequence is TGTGCCAGCAGCTCTAGCGGGAGCGCCTCAGATACGCAGTATTTT.

This CDR3 reads CATSRVGIEAFF. For the CDR3, the DNA is TGTGCCACCAGCAGAGTTGGCATTGAAGCTTTCTTT. The gene calls are TRBV15 and TRBJ1-1; D not resolved. The V and J ends lost 1 base and 7 bases respectively, with 7 bases between them. Germline CDR1 LNHNV, CDR2 YYDKDF (reference sequence). CDR3 length: 12 residues.

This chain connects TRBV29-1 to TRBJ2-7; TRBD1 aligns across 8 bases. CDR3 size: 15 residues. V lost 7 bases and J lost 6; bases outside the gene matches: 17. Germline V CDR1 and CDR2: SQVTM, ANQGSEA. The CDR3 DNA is TGCAGCGCAGCCGACTCAGGACAGGGTCGAGGCGAGCAGTACTTC. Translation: CSAADSGQGRGEQYF.

The CDR3 region has the DNA TGTGCCAGCTCACAGGGGTTGCGCGGGGAGCTGTTTTTT. Translation: CASSQGLRGELFF. The chain carries TRBV18 and TRBJ2-2; D may be TRBD1 (5 bases). CDR1 KGHSH and CDR2 LQKENI come from the germline V gene. The V and J ends lost 4 bases and 7 bases respectively, with 10 bases between them. The CDR3 covers 13 residues.

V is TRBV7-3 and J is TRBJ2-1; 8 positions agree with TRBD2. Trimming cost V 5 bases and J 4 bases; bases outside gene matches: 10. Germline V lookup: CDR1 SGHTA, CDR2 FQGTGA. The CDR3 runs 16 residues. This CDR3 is CASSRLAGGVYNEQFF. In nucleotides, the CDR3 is TGTGCCAGCAGCCGCCTGGCGGGAGGTGTTTACAATGAGCAGTTCTTC.

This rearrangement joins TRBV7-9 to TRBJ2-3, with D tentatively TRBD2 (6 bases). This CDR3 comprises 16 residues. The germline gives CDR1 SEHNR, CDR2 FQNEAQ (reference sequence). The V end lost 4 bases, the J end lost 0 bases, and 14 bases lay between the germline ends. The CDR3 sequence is CASSSWEAPSTDTQYF. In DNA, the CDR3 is TGTGCCAGCAGCTCCTGGGAGGCACCTAGCACAGATACGCAGTATTTT.

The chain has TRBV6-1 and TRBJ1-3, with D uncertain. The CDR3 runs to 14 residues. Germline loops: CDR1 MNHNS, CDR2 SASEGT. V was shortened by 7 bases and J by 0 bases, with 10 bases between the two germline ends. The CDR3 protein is CASIEAFSGNTIYF. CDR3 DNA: TGTGCCAGCATTGAGGCTTTCTCTGGAAACACCATATATTTT.